Each of the 19 T cell receptor beta chains below was sequenced from the same sample in a study of blood T cell repertoires in COVID-19. Repertoires were generated with immunoSEQ multiplex PCR, while TCRdb's copy carries only in-frame clones and drops some. The repertoire includes around 460,000 clones, over 85% of them detected once, and less than 0.95% sits in the top ten. The sample consisted of peripheral blood. Receptor source: a young man with COVID-19, enrolled during active disease.

V gene TRBV11-2 combines with J gene TRBJ2-5; tentatively, D is TRBD1 (5 bases). The ends were cut back, 1 base at V and 5 bases at J, with 11 bases in the middle. From germline, CDR1 is SGHAT and CDR2 FQNNGV. This CDR3 contains 14 residues. The CDR3 DNA reads TGTGCCAGCAGCTTAGCTTGGGCAGGGGAGACCCAGTACTTC. It encodes CASSLAWAGETQYF.

This chain connects TRBV4-2 to TRBJ2-5; the match to TRBD2 covers 9 bases. Germline V CDR1 and CDR2: LGHNA, YNFKEQ. V lost 6 bases, J lost 1 base, and 3 bases stayed unmatched. The CDR3 runs to 14 residues. The CDR3 protein is CASSRAGGQETQYF. The CDR3 nucleotides read TGTGCCAGCAGTAGAGCGGGGGGCCAAGAGACCCAGTACTTC.

CDR3 region: CASSVGQFGYTF. The CDR3 DNA is TGTGCCAGCAGCGTCGGACAATTTGGCTACACCTTC. V gene TRBV7-9 combines with J gene TRBJ1-2, with a possible D match to TRBD1 (5 bases). Germline assignment: CDR1 SEHNR and CDR2 FQNEAQ (reference sequence). Trimming left V 5 bases short and J 7 bases short, with 11 bases between. The CDR3 runs 12 residues. The full variable domain, in which reference TRBV7-9 and TRBJ1-2 provide the parts outside the CDR3, is DTGVSQNPRHKITKRGQNVTFRCDPISEHNRLYWYRQTLGQGPEFLTYFQNEAQLEKSRLLSDRFSAERPKGSFSTLEIQRTEQGDSAMYLCASSVGQFGYTFGSGTRLTVV.

The chain has TRBV7-4 and TRBJ2-4; D is uncertain. The CDR3 is 16 residues long. CDR1 is SGHVT, CDR2 SQSDAQ, per germline. V lost 2 bases and J 0 bases, leaving 11 bases between the germline ends. The CDR3 spells CASSLRSPRAKNIQYF. CDR3 sequence (DNA): TGTGCCAGCAGCTTACGGTCACCTCGAGCCAAAAACATTCAGTACTTC.

The chain recombines TRBV12-3 or TRBV12-4 with TRBJ2-3, with no clear D. The CDR3 loop spans 12 amino acids. Trimming cost V 7 bases and J 3 bases, with 8 bases left between them. In DNA form, the CDR3 reads TGTGCCAGCATTGGGCAGACAGATACGCAGTATTTT. Translating it yields CASIGQTDTQYF.

This clone was counted only a few times. The rearrangement uses TRBV10-1 and TRBJ2-4; TRBD1 matches at 9 bases. Germline trimming cut 4 bases from V and 1 base from J; bases unmatched to any gene: 2. Germline CDR1 and CDR2: WNHNN and SYGVQD (reference sequence). The CDR3 length is 15 residues. The CDR3 sequence: CASSGDRDAKNIQYF. CDR3 in DNA: TGCGCCAGCAGTGGGGACAGGGATGCCAAAAACATTCAGTACTTC.

The V gene is TRBV5-1, the J gene TRBJ1-2; D remains unclear. Germline loops: CDR1 SGHRS, CDR2 YFSETQ. V gave up 0 bases and J gave up 4 bases, with 13 bases separating them. CDR3 length: 15 amino acids. CDR3 sequence: CASSLGQSFGYGYTF. Here the CDR3 DNA reads TGCGCCAGCAGCTTGGGGCAGTCCTTTGGCTATGGCTACACCTTC.

The chain has TRBV19 and TRBJ2-3; TRBD1 matches at 9 bases. Per germline, CDR1 LNHDA and CDR2 SQIVND (reference sequence). The V and J ends lost 6 bases and 2 bases, in that order; junction bases with no gene match: 6. The length of the CDR3 is 15 residues. CDR3 sequence reads: CASSPGTGYTDTQYF. The DNA of the CDR3 is TGTGCCAGTAGCCCCGGGACAGGGTACACAGATACGCAGTATTTT.

The rearrangement joins TRBV7-2 to TRBJ1-2; 8 nucleotides align to TRBD1. The CDR3 contains 13 residues. Trimming took 2 bases from V and 5 from J; bases not matched to a gene: 1. Germline CDR1 and CDR2: SGHTA and FQGNSA. DNA of the CDR3: TGTGCCAGCAGCTTATACAGGGGGTATGGCTACACCTTC. Translation gives CASSLYRGYGYTF.

The rearrangement uses TRBV28 and TRBJ2-7, with 16 bases lining up with TRBD2. Germline values: CDR1 MDHEN, CDR2 SYDVKM. Unmatched junction bases numbered 3, after V lost 7 bases and J lost 6 bases. The CDR3 is 14 residues long. CDR3 sequence (DNA): TGTGCCAGCATCGGGACTAGCGGGAGGGGCGAGCAGTACTTC. This encodes CASIGTSGRGEQYF.

As regards this clone: The same CDR3 also results from other DNA sequences found in this sample. The genes are TRBV7-3 and TRBJ2-5, with a tentative D call TRBD2 (7 bases). Germline CDR1 SGHTA, CDR2 FQGTGA. The CDR3 runs to 14 residues. The V end lost 5 bases, the J end lost 4 bases, and 14 bases lay between the germline ends. CDR3 loop: CASSLAGAGETQYF. CDR3 sequence (DNA): TGTGCCAGCAGCCTCGCGGGGGCGGGAGAGACCCAGTACTTC.

This clone showed up just a few times. V gene TRBV11-2 combines with J gene TRBJ2-1; no firm D call. This CDR3 is 15 amino acids long. The V and J ends lost 4 bases and 0 bases respectively, with 10 bases between them. Germline CDR1 reads SGHAT; CDR2 reads FQNNGV. CDR3: CASSSLGRSYNEQFF. CDR3 DNA sequence: TGTGCCAGCAGCTCCCTGGGCCGCTCCTACAATGAGCAGTTCTTC. The full variable domain, with the rest looked up from reference TRBV11-2 and TRBJ2-1, is EAGVAQSPRYKIIEKRQSVAFWCNPISGHATLYWYQQILGQGPKLLIQFQNNGVVDDSQLPKDRFSAERLKGVDSTLKIQPAKLEDSAVYLCASSSLGRSYNEQFFGPGTRLTVL.

The chain joins TRBV27 to TRBJ2-7; D may be TRBD2 (6 bases). Germline assignment: CDR1 MNHEY and CDR2 SMNVEV (reference sequence). CDR3 length: 15 residues. Trimming took 3 bases from V and 1 from J, leaving 13 bases between them. The CDR3 DNA is TGTGCCAGCAGTTTCTCGGGAGCAATGTCCTACGAGCAGTACTTC. Translated, it gives CASSFSGAMSYEQYF.

The gene calls are TRBV5-5 and TRBJ1-2, with TRBD1 matching over 8 bases. This CDR3 is 16 amino acids long. The V and J ends lost 0 bases and 3 bases, in that order; junction bases with no gene match: 7. The germline gives CDR1 SGHKS, CDR2 YYEKEE (reference sequence). CDR3 loop: CASSLEGQERYYGYTF. The DNA for the CDR3 is TGTGCCAGCAGCTTGGAGGGACAGGAGAGATACTATGGCTACACCTTC.

The rearrangement links TRBV6-2 or TRBV6-3 to TRBJ1-1; weak D call: TRBD1 (5 bases). Germline V gene sequence: CDR1 MNHEY, CDR2 SVGEGT. Trimming stripped 0 bases from V and 5 bases from J, with 28 bases between. The CDR3 has 20 amino acids. CDR3 nucleotide sequence: TGTGCCAGCAGTTACTCTAAAAGAAGGTTGGGGGGTATTGGTGTGACTGAAGCTTTCTTT. It specifies CASSYSKRRLGGIGVTEAFF.

This clone was picked up a small number of times. V usage is TRBV11-1 and J usage is TRBJ1-1, with 7 bases fitting TRBD1. Germline V gene lookup returns CDR1 SGHAT and CDR2 FQDESV (reference sequence). The ends lost 5 bases at V and 10 bases at J; junction bases unmatched: 4. This CDR3 has 11 residues. CDR3 nucleotides: TGTGCCAGCAGCCACGGGACAGCAGCTTTCTTT. Its protein is CASSHGTAAFF.

Here the CDR3 reads CASSEETGQSSPLHF. For the CDR3, the DNA is TGTGCCAGCAGTGAAGAGACAGGACAAAGTTCACCCCTCCACTTT. This sequence joins TRBV6-1 and TRBJ1-6, with D possibly matching TRBD1 (6 bases). CDR1 and CDR2 (germline): MNHNS, SASEGT. V was trimmed by 1 base and J by 9 bases, leaving 13 bases between them. This CDR3 spans 15 amino acids.

The chain couples TRBV6-5 to TRBJ2-2; tentatively, D is TRBD2 (5 bases). CDR3 length: 15 amino acids. CDR1 and CDR2 (germline): MNHEY, SVGAGI. The V and J ends lost 8 bases and 1 base respectively, with 14 bases between them. DNA for the CDR3: TGTGCCAGCGAGGGCCCGCCAAGGAACACCGGGGAGCTGTTTTTT. It codes for CASEGPPRNTGELFF.

This clone has more than one count but fewer than ten. The V call is TRBV27, the J call TRBJ2-3, with TRBD2 matching 10 bases. V trimming: 6 bases; J trimming: 4 bases; junction bases outside the gene matches: 7. CDR3 size: 15 residues. Germline V CDR1 and CDR2: MNHEY, SMNVEV (reference sequence). CDR3 bases: TGTGCCAGCAGGCACCAAGGACTAGCGGCAGATACGCAGTATTTT. Residues: CASRHQGLAADTQYF.